These 26 T cell receptor beta chains were sequenced from one sample in a study of T cells in Graves' hyperthyroidism and ophthalmopathy. The TCR beta CDR3 regions underwent amplification using RNA transcripts as the source. A set of HTBI primers served as the primers for a first-round RT-PCR of the TCR CDR3. Each CDR3 protein gets one entry after TCRdb re-called the multiplex PCR reads with MiXCR. Counted here are under 300,000 distinct CDR3 sequences, roughly an eighth occurring once; the ten biggest clones make up 7.9%. Sequenced sample: blood. Receptors originate from a woman aged 40 to 50 with Graves' hyperthyroidism.

The V gene is TRBV24-1, the J gene TRBJ1-5; TRBD1 aligns across 9 bases. This CDR3 has 14 amino acids. The V gene end was trimmed by 7 bases and the J gene end by 6 bases; junction bases not matched to a gene: 6. Germline assignment: CDR1 KGHDR and CDR2 SFDVKD. CDR3 coding DNA: TGTGCCACCAGCCTACAGGGGGCTACTCAGCCCCAGCATTTT. Protein sequence: CATSLQGATQPQHF.

Ten or more counts support this clonotype. This chain uses TRBV3-1 with TRBJ2-7, with TRBD1 identical over 7 bases. Trimming cost V 4 bases and J 2 bases; bases outside gene matches: 8. The germline CDR1 and CDR2 sequences are LGHDT and YNNKEL (reference sequence). This CDR3 comprises 15 residues. CDR3 coding DNA: TGTGCCAGCAGCCCAGGGACAGAGAGACCCTACGAGCAGTACTTC. Translated, it gives CASSPGTERPYEQYF.

This clonotype has at least ten counts. The chain's CDR3 is CAISDSGTSWGYTF. CDR3 DNA: TGTGCCATCAGTGATTCCGGGACAAGTTGGGGCTACACCTTC. J is TRBJ1-2 and V is TRBV10-3; D possibly corresponds to TRBD1 (6 bases). Germline CDR1 is ENHRY and CDR2 is SYGVKD. This CDR3 comprises 14 residues. V dropped 3 bases and J dropped 8 bases, with 16 bases sitting between them.

Ten or more counts support this clonotype. V and J are TRBV6-1 and TRBJ1-2; the D is unclear. The V gene lost 5 bases and the J gene lost 7 bases, with 11 bases spanning the gap. The CDR3 runs to 12 residues. CDR1 MNHNS and CDR2 SASEGT come from the germline V gene. CDR3 nucleotides: TGTGCCAGCAGTCCTCGGGAGGGTGGCTACACCTTC. Translating gives CASSPREGGYTF.

This clonotype was counted a few times. The CDR3, as DNA: TGTGCCAGCAGTCTCAACAGGGCTGGGGCCAACGTCCTGACTTTC. Translated: CASSLNRAGANVLTF. The chain has TRBV27 and TRBJ2-6, with a possible D match to TRBD1 (6 bases). Trimming removed 5 bases at V and 2 bases at J, with 10 bases between. Germline V gene lookup returns CDR1 MNHEY and CDR2 SMNVEV (reference sequence). The CDR3 totals 15 residues.

This clonotype was seen repeatedly, ten times or more. J is TRBJ2-2 and V is TRBV2; D is uncertain. The CDR3 runs 15 residues. CDR1 and CDR2 (germline): SNHLY, FYNNEI. The V end was cut by 4 bases, the J end by 0 bases, with 9 bases between. The CDR3 DNA sequence: TGTGCCAGCAGTGTTTACACACCGAACACCGGGGAGCTGTTTTTT. It encodes CASSVYTPNTGELFF.

This chain connects TRBV2 to TRBJ2-1, with TRBD2 as a possible D gene (6 bases). This CDR3 is 13 amino acids long. Per the germline V gene, CDR1 is SNHLY and CDR2 is FYNNEI. V dropped 5 bases and J dropped 10 bases, with 15 bases sitting between them. This CDR3 reads CASSSGGSGEQFF. CDR3 nucleotides: TGTGCCAGCAGTTCCGGGGGAAGTGGCGAGCAGTTCTTC.

The sample holds many counts of this clonotype. The chain uses TRBV27 and TRBJ1-5; D may be TRBD1 (5 bases). CDR3 length: 15 residues. Germline CDR1 MNHEY, CDR2 SMNVEV (reference sequence). V was clipped by 2 bases and J by 0 bases, with 8 bases between them. CDR3 nucleotides: TGTGCCAGCAGTTTAGAGGGGTTTAGCAATCAGCCCCAGCATTTT. Its protein product is CASSLEGFSNQPQHF.

This clonotype was counted a few times. The V and J genes are TRBV28 and TRBJ2-1; D is possibly TRBD2 (5 bases). Trimming removed 8 bases from V and 9 bases from J, with 8 bases in between. Germline V gives CDR1 MDHEN, CDR2 SYDVKM. The CDR3 extends over 10 amino acids. The CDR3 DNA sequence: TGTGCCAGCGGGAGTGGTGAGCAGTTCTTC. Its translation is CASGSGEQFF.

In this sample, this clonotype turned up many times. The rearrangement uses TRBV9 and TRBJ2-5; D may be TRBD2 (6 bases). Deletions cut 5 bases from V and 5 bases from J, with 13 bases between. Germline lookup yields CDR1 SGDLS and CDR2 YYNGEE. This CDR3 comprises 13 residues. CDR3 in DNA: TGTGCCAGCAGTATCACCGGAGGGGAGACCCAGTACTTC. It codes for CASSITGGETQYF.

The rearrangement links TRBV7-3 to TRBJ2-1; tentatively, D is TRBD1 or TRBD2 (5 bases each). The CDR3 spans 15 residues. The V end lost 3 bases, the J end lost 0 bases, and 9 bases lay between the germline ends. Germline CDR1 and CDR2: SGHTA and FQGTGA. The CDR3 sequence: CASSFGAASYNEQFF. The DNA of the CDR3 is TGTGCCAGCAGCTTCGGGGCCGCCTCCTACAATGAGCAGTTCTTC.

The sample holds many counts of this clonotype. V and J are TRBV15 and TRBJ1-1; no clear D gene. The germline gives CDR1 LNHNV, CDR2 YYDKDF (reference sequence). CDR3 length: 13 residues. Trimming removed 6 bases at V and 0 bases at J, with 8 bases between. CDR3 sequence: CATSFLLNTEAFF. The CDR3 bases are TGTGCCACCAGTTTCCTTCTGAACACTGAAGCTTTCTTT.

The sample holds many counts of this clonotype. V is TRBV9 and J is TRBJ2-5, with a tentative D call TRBD1 (6 bases). Looked up from germline, CDR1 is SGDLS and CDR2 is YYNGEE. The CDR3 covers 14 residues. The V end lost 5 bases, the J end lost 1 base, and 12 bases lay between the germline ends. The CDR3 coding sequence is TGTGCCAGCAGTTCCGGACAGCCCCAAGAGACCCAGTACTTC. Translation: CASSSGQPQETQYF.

The table lists this clonotype with a few counts. V gene TRBV29-1 combines with J gene TRBJ1-2; TRBD1 matches at 7 bases. The length of the CDR3 is 11 residues. Germline CDR1 SQVTM, CDR2 ANQGSEA. After removal of 6 bases from V and 11 bases from J, the junction contained 9 bases not matched to a gene. CDR3 coding DNA: TGCAGCGTAGGAACAGGGGAAGGATACACCTTC. This sequence encodes CSVGTGEGYTF.

The count of this clonotype is one. No DNA is shown, since the ends of the CDR3 on it are uncertain; the CDR3 is the one TCRdb lists. This chain uses TRBV6-1 with TRBJ1-2; the table's D call, TRBD1, was not checked against the DNA. The V gene's germline CDR1 is MNHNS and CDR2 SASEGT. The CDR3 adds up to 22 amino acids, both ends counted. The CDR3 is CASRGSGDTQYFGPGTRQGYTF.

The V gene is TRBV7-2, the J gene TRBJ2-3, with D maybe TRBD2 (5 bases). V was cut by 5 bases and J by 5 bases, with 20 bases left in between. CDR3 length: 16 amino acids. The germline V gene encodes CDR1 SGHTA and CDR2 FQGNSA. CDR3 amino acids: CASSDRSGSLVDTQYF. The CDR3 nucleotides read TGTGCCAGCAGCGATAGATCGGGGAGTCTCGTAGATACGCAGTATTTT. Full variable domain (remainder filled in from reference TRBV7-2 and TRBJ2-3): GAGVSQSPSNKVTEKGKDVELRCDPISGHTALYWYRQSLGQGLEFLIYFQGNSAPDKSGLPSDRFSAERTGGSVSTLTIQRTQQEDSAVYLCASSDRSGSLVDTQYFGPGTRLTVL.

This clonotype was seen more than once but under ten times. The V call is TRBV20-1, the J call TRBJ2-5; D is perhaps TRBD2 (6 bases). Trimming took off 6 bases at V and 1 base at J, with 15 bases between the two ends. Germline CDR1 is DFQATT and CDR2 is SNEGSKA (reference sequence). The CDR3 has 14 residues. The CDR3 DNA is TGCAGTGCGGTGGGGGGAGAGGCCCAAGAGACCCAGTACTTC. Translated, it gives CSAVGGEAQETQYF.

This clonotype was found many times. The chain recombines TRBV2 with TRBJ1-1; weak D call: TRBD1 (5 bases). Germline V CDR1 and CDR2: SNHLY, FYNNEI. The CDR3 is 13 residues long. The V gene lost 6 bases and the J gene lost 7 bases, with 15 bases spanning the gap. The CDR3 nucleotides read TGTGCCAGCAGAAAAGACAGAAGTATTGAAGCTTTCTTT. This sequence encodes CASRKDRSIEAFF.

This clonotype was observed a handful of times. The V call is TRBV19, the J call TRBJ1-2; TRBD1 agrees at 8 bases. Germline values: CDR1 LNHDA, CDR2 SQIVND (reference sequence). The CDR3 is 18 residues long. With 2 bases clipped from V and 1 base from J, the junction kept 12 bases outside the gene matches. The CDR3 coding sequence is TGTGCCAGTAGTATAAACCTTTTCCGGACAGGGCTTAACTATGGCTACACCTTC. It codes for CASSINLFRTGLNYGYTF.

As to this clonotype: This may come from a read error, since a much larger clone is one base off. The rearrangement uses TRBV5-6 and TRBJ1-1; a weak D match, TRBD1 (5 bases). The CDR3 is 11 amino acids. Germline lookup yields CDR1 SGHDT and CDR2 YYEEEE. V gave up 3 bases and J gave up 12 bases, with 12 bases separating them. The CDR3 loop is CASSWGSETFF. The CDR3 region has the DNA TGTGCCAGCAGCTGGGGGTCGGAAACTTTCTTT.

This clonotype has a count of ten or more. V and J are TRBV12-3 or TRBV12-4 and TRBJ2-1, with D tentatively TRBD2 (5 bases). V shed 4 bases and J shed 7 bases, with 11 bases lying between them. CDR3 length: 13 amino acids. CDR3 DNA: TGTGCCAGCAGTTCGGCGGGCCCTAATGAGCAGTTCTTC. This gives the protein CASSSAGPNEQFF.

This clonotype was detected many times. The rearrangement uses TRBV5-5 and TRBJ2-4; tentatively, D is TRBD1 (5 bases). CDR3 length equals 14 residues. Trimming removed 4 bases at V and 6 bases at J, with 14 bases between. The germline gives CDR1 SGHKS, CDR2 YYEKEE (reference sequence). The CDR3 spells CASSPDRGANIQYF. CDR3 in DNA: TGTGCCAGCAGCCCAGACAGAGGCGCAAACATTCAGTACTTC.

The genes are TRBV6-1 and TRBJ1-1, with TRBD1 matching over 8 bases. V dropped 7 bases and J dropped 6; count of bases not matched to a gene: 10. The CDR3 spans 14 residues. Germline V lookup: CDR1 MNHNS, CDR2 SASEGT. For the CDR3, the DNA is TGTGCCAGCAAGGCTGACAGGGGCGGGCCTGAAGCTTTCTTT. Protein product: CASKADRGGPEAFF.

At least ten counts were recorded for this clonotype. The chain couples TRBV27 to TRBJ2-7, with 10 bases identical to TRBD1. This CDR3 has 14 amino acids. With 6 bases clipped from V and 5 bases from J, the junction kept 7 bases outside the gene matches. The germline CDR1 and CDR2 sequences are MNHEY and SMNVEV (reference sequence). The CDR3 protein is CASRLTGGMDEQYF. CDR3 bases: TGTGCCAGCAGGCTGACAGGGGGCATGGACGAGCAGTACTTC.

The sample holds many counts of this clonotype. This chain connects TRBV20-1 to TRBJ2-1, with 8 positions matching TRBD1. The CDR3 length is 16 residues. Germline lookup yields CDR1 DFQATT and CDR2 SNEGSKA (reference sequence). The trim removed 3 bases at V and 1 base at J, leaving 8 bases unmatched. The DNA for the CDR3 is TGCAGTGCTAGTCCCGACAGGGGCCCATCCTACAATGAGCAGTTCTTC. Its translation: CSASPDRGPSYNEQFF.

With regard to this clonotype: This may arise from a read error, as a much more abundant clone is one base away. The J gene is TRBJ2-7, the V gene TRBV7-9, with 9 bases matching TRBD1. V shed 2 bases, J shed 5 bases, and the junction held 13 bases outside the gene matches. CDR1 and CDR2 from the germline V gene are SEHNR and FQNEAQ (reference sequence). The CDR3 has 17 residues. As DNA, the CDR3 is TGTGCCAGCAGCTTACGGTCTACAGGGGGCGCAACAGACGAGCAGTACTTC. Its translation: CASSLRSTGGATDEQYF. Complete variable domain (other parts from reference TRBV7-9 and TRBJ2-7): DTGVSQNPRHKITKRGQNVTFRCDPISEHNRLYWYRQTLGQGPEFLTYFQNEAQLEKSRLLSDRFSAERPKGSFSTLEIQRTEQGDSAMYLCASSLRSTGGATDEQYFGPGTRLTVT.